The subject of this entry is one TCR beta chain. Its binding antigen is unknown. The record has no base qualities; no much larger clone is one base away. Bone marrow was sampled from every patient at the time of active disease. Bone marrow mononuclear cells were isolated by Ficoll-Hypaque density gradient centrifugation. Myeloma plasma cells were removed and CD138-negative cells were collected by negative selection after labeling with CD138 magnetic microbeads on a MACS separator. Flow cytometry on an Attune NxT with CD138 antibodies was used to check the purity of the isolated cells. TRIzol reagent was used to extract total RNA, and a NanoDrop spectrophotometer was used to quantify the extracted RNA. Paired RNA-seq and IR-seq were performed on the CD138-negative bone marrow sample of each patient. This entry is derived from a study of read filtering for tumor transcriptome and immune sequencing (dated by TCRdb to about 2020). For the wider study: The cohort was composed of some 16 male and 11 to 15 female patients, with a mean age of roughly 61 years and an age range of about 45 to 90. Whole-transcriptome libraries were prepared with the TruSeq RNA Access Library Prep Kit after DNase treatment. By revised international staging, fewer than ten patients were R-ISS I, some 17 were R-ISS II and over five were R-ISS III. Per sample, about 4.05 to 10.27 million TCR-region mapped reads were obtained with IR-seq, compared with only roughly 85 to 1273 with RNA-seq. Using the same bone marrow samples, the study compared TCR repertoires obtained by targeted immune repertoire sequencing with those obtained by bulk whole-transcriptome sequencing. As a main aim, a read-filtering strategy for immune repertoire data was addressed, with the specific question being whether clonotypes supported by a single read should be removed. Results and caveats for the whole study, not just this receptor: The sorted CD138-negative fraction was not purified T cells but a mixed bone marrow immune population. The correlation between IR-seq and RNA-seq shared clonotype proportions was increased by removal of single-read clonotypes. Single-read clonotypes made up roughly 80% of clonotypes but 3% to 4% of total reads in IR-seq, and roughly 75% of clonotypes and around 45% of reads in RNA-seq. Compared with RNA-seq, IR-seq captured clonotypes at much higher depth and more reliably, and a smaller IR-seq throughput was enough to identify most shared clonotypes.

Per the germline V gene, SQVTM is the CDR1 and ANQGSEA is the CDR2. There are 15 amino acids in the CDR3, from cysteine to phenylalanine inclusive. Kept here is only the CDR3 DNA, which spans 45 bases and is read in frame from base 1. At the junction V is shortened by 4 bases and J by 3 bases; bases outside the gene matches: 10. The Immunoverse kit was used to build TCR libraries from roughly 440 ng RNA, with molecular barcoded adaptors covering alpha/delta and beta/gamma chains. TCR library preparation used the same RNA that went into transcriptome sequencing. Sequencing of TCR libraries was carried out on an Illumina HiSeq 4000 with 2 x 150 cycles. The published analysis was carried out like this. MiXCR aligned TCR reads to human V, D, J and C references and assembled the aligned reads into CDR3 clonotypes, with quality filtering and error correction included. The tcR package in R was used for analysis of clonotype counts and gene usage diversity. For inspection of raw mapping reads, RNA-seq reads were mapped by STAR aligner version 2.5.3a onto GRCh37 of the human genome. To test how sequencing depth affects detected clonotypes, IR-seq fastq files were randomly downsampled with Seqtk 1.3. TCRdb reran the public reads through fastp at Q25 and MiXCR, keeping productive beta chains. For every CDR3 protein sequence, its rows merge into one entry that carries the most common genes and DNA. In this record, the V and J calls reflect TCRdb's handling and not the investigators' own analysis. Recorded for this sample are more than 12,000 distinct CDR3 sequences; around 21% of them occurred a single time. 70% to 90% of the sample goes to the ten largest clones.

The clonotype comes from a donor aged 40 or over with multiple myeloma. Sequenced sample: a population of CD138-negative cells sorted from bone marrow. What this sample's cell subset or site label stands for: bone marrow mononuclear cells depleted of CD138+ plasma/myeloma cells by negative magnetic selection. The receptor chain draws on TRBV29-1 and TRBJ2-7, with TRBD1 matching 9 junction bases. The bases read TGCAGCGTTGGAGGTGGGACAGGGTTTCTCTACGAGCAGTACTTC. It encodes CSVGGGTGFLYEQYF.